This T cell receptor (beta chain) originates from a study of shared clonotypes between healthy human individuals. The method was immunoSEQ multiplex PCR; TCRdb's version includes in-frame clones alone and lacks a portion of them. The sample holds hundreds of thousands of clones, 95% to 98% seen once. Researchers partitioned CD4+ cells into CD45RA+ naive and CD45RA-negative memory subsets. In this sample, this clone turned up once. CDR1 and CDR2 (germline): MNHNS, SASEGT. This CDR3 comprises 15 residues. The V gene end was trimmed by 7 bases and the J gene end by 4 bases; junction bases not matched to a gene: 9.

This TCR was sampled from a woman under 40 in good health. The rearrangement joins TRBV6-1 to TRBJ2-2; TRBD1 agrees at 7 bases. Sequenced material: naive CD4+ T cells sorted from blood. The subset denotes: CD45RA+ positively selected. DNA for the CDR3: TGTGCCAGCACCGCGACAGGGCTCGGCACCGGGGAGCTGTTTTTT. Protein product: CASTATGLGTGELFF.